The 22 T cell receptor beta chains given below trace back to one sample, sequenced in a study of blood T cell repertoires in COVID-19. Produced via immunoSEQ multiplex PCR; TCRdb's table is partial and in-frame only. The sample consists of hundreds of thousands of clones, 87% of them appearing once. Sequenced material: peripheral blood. These receptors all stem from a woman aged 45-59 years with COVID-19, enrolled during active disease.

The rearrangement uses TRBV19 and TRBJ2-5, with D unresolved. Per the germline V gene, CDR1 is LNHDA and CDR2 is SQIVND (reference sequence). The CDR3 covers 12 residues. V was pared by 4 bases and J by 5 bases, with 8 bases between. CDR3: CASSNSGETQYF. CDR3 coding DNA: TGTGCCAGTAGTAACAGTGGGGAGACCCAGTACTTC.

This chain joins TRBV3-1 (or the pseudogene TRBV3-2) and TRBJ2-3; the D is unclear. CDR1 and CDR2 from the germline V gene are LGHDT and YNNKEL (reference sequence). The length of the CDR3 is 16 residues. V was trimmed by 0 bases and J by 2 bases, leaving 12 bases between them. The CDR3 sequence is CASSQDRGSPTDTQYF. As DNA, the CDR3 is TGTGCCAGCAGCCAAGATCGCGGCAGCCCCACAGATACGCAGTATTTT.

V usage is TRBV5-1 and J usage is TRBJ2-1, with 13 nucleotides matching TRBD2. J was trimmed by 6 bases and V by 4 bases; bases with no gene match: 16. CDR3 length: 19 residues. Per germline, CDR1 SGHRS and CDR2 YFSETQ. CDR3 nucleotide sequence: TGCGCCAGCAGCCGGGGAGGGACTAGCGGGACCCGGGGGGTCAATGAGCAGTTCTTC. Translation gives CASSRGGTSGTRGVNEQFF.

The chain couples TRBV7-8 to TRBJ2-7, with D possibly being TRBD1 (5 bases). CDR3 length: 15 residues. The ends were cut back, 1 base at V and 3 bases at J, with 13 bases in the middle. Looked up from germline, CDR1 is SGHVS and CDR2 is FQNEAQ. DNA of the CDR3: TGTGCCAGCAGCTTAGTGGGTAGGCAGGGCTACGAGCAGTACTTC. Amino acid sequence: CASSLVGRQGYEQYF.

The chain is built from TRBV18 and TRBJ2-1; 9 bases map to TRBD1. V lost 1 base, J lost 7 bases, and 5 bases stayed unmatched. The germline gives CDR1 KGHSH, CDR2 LQKENI. The CDR3 has 15 residues. In DNA, the CDR3 is TGTGCCAGCTCACCACTTAGGACAGGGGAAAATGAGCAGTTCTTC. Translated: CASSPLRTGENEQFF.

This clone occurred once. The chain carries TRBV7-2 and TRBJ2-5, with 8 bases aligning to TRBD2. CDR1 and CDR2 (germline): SGHTA, FQGNSA. The V segment lost 0 bases and the J segment 2 bases; nucleotides outside the gene matches: 5. This CDR3 is 16 amino acids long. In DNA form, the CDR3 reads TGTGCCAGCAGCTTAGCCTCAACTAGCGGACAAGAGACCCAGTACTTC. This encodes CASSLASTSGQETQYF. Full variable domain (outside the CDR3, taken from reference TRBV7-2 and TRBJ2-5): GAGVSQSPSNKVTEKGKDVELRCDPISGHTALYWYRQSLGQGLEFLIYFQGNSAPDKSGLPSDRFSAERTGGSVSTLTIQRTQQEDSAVYLCASSLASTSGQETQYFGPGTRLLVL.

This chain uses TRBV5-1 with TRBJ2-7; 9 nucleotides line up with TRBD1. The CDR3 is 14 amino acids. V dropped 1 base and J dropped 4; count of bases not matched to a gene: 3. CDR1 is SGHRS and CDR2 is YFSETQ in the germline V gene. The CDR3 nucleotides are TGCGCCAGCAGCTTGACAGGGGGCAATTACGAGCAGTACTTC. Amino acids: CASSLTGGNYEQYF. Filled out from reference TRBV5-1 and TRBJ2-7, the complete variable domain reads KAGVTQTPRYLIKTRGQQVTLSCSPISGHRSVSWYQQTPGQGLQFLFEYFSETQRNKGNFPGRFSGRQFSNSRSEMNVSTLELGDSALYLCASSLTGGNYEQYFGPGTRLTVT.

This rearrangement joins TRBV5-1 to TRBJ2-3; 10 nucleotides match TRBD2. The CDR3 spans 15 residues. Trimming removed 2 bases from V and 4 bases from J; junction bases left unmatched: 4. The germline V gene has CDR1 SGHRS and CDR2 YFSETQ. CDR3 region: CASSLSGRGPDTQYF. CDR3 coding DNA: TGCGCCAGCAGCTTAAGCGGGAGGGGTCCAGATACGCAGTATTTT.

This chain links TRBV7-9 with TRBJ1-6; TRBD1 agrees at 7 bases. CDR1 and CDR2 (germline): SEHNR, FQNEAQ (reference sequence). The CDR3 length is 14 residues. The V gene end was trimmed by 5 bases and the J gene end by 7 bases; junction bases not matched to a gene: 5. The CDR3 bases are TGTGCCAGCAGCACTGGGACAGTAAATTCACCCCTCCACTTT. Its protein is CASSTGTVNSPLHF. Looking up the rest from reference TRBV7-9 and TRBJ1-6 gives the full variable domain: DTGVSQNPRHKITKRGQNVTFRCDPISEHNRLYWYRQTLGQGPEFLTYFQNEAQLEKSRLLSDRFSAERPKGSFSTLEIQRTEQGDSAMYLCASSTGTVNSPLHFGNGTRLTVT.

This sequence joins TRBV7-6 and TRBJ2-7; possibly TRBD2 for D (6 bases). Trimming cost V 4 bases and J 3 bases, with 13 bases left between them. Germline V CDR1 and CDR2: SGHVS, FNYEAQ. The CDR3 is 14 amino acids. CDR3 in DNA: TGTGCCAGCAGCTCTGGCGGGAATTTCTACGAGCAGTACTTC. Its protein is CASSSGGNFYEQYF. The variable domain in full, completed from reference TRBV7-6 and TRBJ2-7, reads GAGVSQSPRYKVTKRGQDVALRCDPISGHVSLYWYRQALGQGPEFLTYFNYEAQQDKSGLPNDRFSAERPEGSISTLTIQRTEQRDSAMYRCASSSGGNFYEQYFGPGTRLTVT.

The chain is built from TRBV24-1 and TRBJ2-1; 9 bases agree with TRBD1. The CDR3 covers 16 residues. The V gene end was trimmed by 2 bases and the J gene end by 4 bases; junction bases not matched to a gene: 5. The germline V gene encodes CDR1 KGHDR and CDR2 SFDVKD. CDR3 in amino acids: CATSDSEGQGYNEQFF. In DNA form, the CDR3 reads TGTGCCACCAGTGATTCCGAGGGACAGGGATACAATGAGCAGTTCTTC.

V is TRBV3-1 (or the pseudogene TRBV3-2) and J is TRBJ2-3, with D possibly matching TRBD1 (5 bases). The germline gives CDR1 LGHDT, CDR2 YNNKEL (reference sequence). This CDR3 has 13 amino acids. Trimming left V 2 bases short and J 5 bases short, with 8 bases between. CDR3 sequence: CASSQRGVDTQYF. CDR3 coding DNA: TGTGCCAGCAGCCAAAGGGGCGTAGATACGCAGTATTTT.

The table lists this clone with a few counts. This rearrangement joins TRBV10-1 to TRBJ2-1; TRBD1 matches 7 bases. V dropped 2 bases and J dropped 7; count of bases not matched to a gene: 5. Germline lookup yields CDR1 WNHNN and CDR2 SYGVQD (reference sequence). The CDR3 is 14 amino acids. The CDR3 DNA is TGCGCCAGCAGTGAGCCGGCAGGGGGTAATGAGCAGTTCTTC. Its protein product is CASSEPAGGNEQFF.

The sample holds one count of this clone. The rearrangement links TRBV9 to TRBJ2-4; 8 positions match TRBD1. There are 15 residues in the CDR3. The V gene end was trimmed by 1 base and the J gene end by 6 bases; junction bases not matched to a gene: 6. Germline V lookup: CDR1 SGDLS, CDR2 YYNGEE. The CDR3 DNA sequence: TGTGCCAGCAGCGTACAGGGGGCGCGAGGAAACATTCAGTACTTC. Translation: CASSVQGARGNIQYF. The full variable domain, rest sourced from reference TRBV9 and TRBJ2-4, is DSGVTQTPKHLITATGQRVTLRCSPRSGDLSVYWYQQSLDQGLQFLIQYYNGEERAKGNILERFSAQQFPDLHSELNLSSLELGDSALYFCASSVQGARGNIQYFGAGTRLSVL.

This sequence joins TRBV27 and TRBJ2-7; a possible D gene is TRBD1 (6 bases). Trimming left V 3 bases short and J 2 bases short, with 11 bases between. Germline CDR1 reads MNHEY; CDR2 reads SMNVEV (reference sequence). CDR3 length: 14 amino acids. The chain's CDR3 is CASSFLGAPYEQYF. The CDR3 nucleotides read TGTGCCAGCAGTTTTCTGGGGGCACCCTACGAGCAGTACTTC.

This CDR3 is CASSQIGQGGNTIYF. Here the CDR3 DNA reads TGTGCCAGCAGCCAAATCGGACAGGGAGGAAACACCATATATTTT. The chain couples TRBV14 to TRBJ1-3; 8 nucleotides line up with TRBD1. This CDR3 comprises 15 residues. V trimming: 2 bases; J trimming: 4 bases; junction bases outside the gene matches: 4. CDR1 is SGHDN and CDR2 is FVKESK in the germline V gene.

This clone was seen more than once but under ten times. The rearrangement uses TRBV2 and TRBJ2-3; 9 bases are shared with TRBD2. Germline V lookup: CDR1 SNHLY, CDR2 FYNNEI. The CDR3 loop spans 14 amino acids. The V and J ends lost 9 bases and 4 bases, in that order; junction bases with no gene match: 8. CDR3 coding DNA: TGTGCCAGTAGTAGCGGGAGTACAGCAGATACGCAGTATTTT. Its protein is CASSSGSTADTQYF.

The chain couples TRBV5-1 to TRBJ2-7; D is possibly TRBD2 (6 bases). The CDR3 spans 15 residues. The ends were cut back, 4 bases at V and 5 bases at J, with 19 bases in the middle. Germline CDR1 and CDR2: SGHRS and YFSETQ. The CDR3 DNA sequence: TGCGCCAGCAGCCCGACGGGGCGGGGAGACGACGAGCAGTACTTC. It translates to CASSPTGRGDDEQYF. The whole variable domain, remainder taken from reference TRBV5-1 and TRBJ2-7, is KAGVTQTPRYLIKTRGQQVTLSCSPISGHRSVSWYQQTPGQGLQFLFEYFSETQRNKGNFPGRFSGRQFSNSRSEMNVSTLELGDSALYLCASSPTGRGDDEQYFGPGTRLTVT.

The CDR3 here is CASSLAHWDSLSSYEQYF. The CDR3 nucleotides read TGTGCCAGCAGCTTAGCGCATTGGGACTCCCTATCCTCCTACGAGCAGTACTTC. The chain couples TRBV5-6 to TRBJ2-7, with D maybe TRBD2 (6 bases). The V end was cut by 2 bases, the J end by 0 bases, with 21 bases between. This CDR3 has 18 amino acids. The germline V gene has CDR1 SGHDT and CDR2 YYEEEE. The full variable domain, with the rest looked up from reference TRBV5-6 and TRBJ2-7, is DAGVTQSPTHLIKTRGQQVTLRCSPKSGHDTVSWYQQALGQGPQFIFQYYEEEERQRGNFPDRFSGHQFPNYSSELNVNALLLGDSALYLCASSLAHWDSLSSYEQYFGPGTRLTVT.

In DNA, the CDR3 is TGTGCCAGCAGCGGGTCGGGAGCTTACAATGAGCAGTTCTTC. Translating it yields CASSGSGAYNEQFF. The rearrangement joins TRBV3-1 (or the pseudogene TRBV3-2) to TRBJ2-1, with a weak D call TRBD2 (6 bases). V lost 5 bases and J lost 4, with 12 bases in between. The CDR3 is 14 residues long. From germline, CDR1 is LGHDT and CDR2 YNNKEL (reference sequence).

The chain employs TRBV25-1 and TRBJ1-3, with TRBD1 matching 7 bases. The CDR3 loop spans 17 amino acids. CDR1 and CDR2 (germline): MGHDK, SYGVNS. J gave up 0 bases and V 5 bases, and 10 bases lay outside the gene matches. CDR3 amino acids: CASSTRQGFFSGNTIYF. The CDR3 DNA sequence: TGTGCCAGCAGTACCAGACAGGGATTCTTCTCTGGAAACACCATATATTTT.

V gene TRBV11-3 combines with J gene TRBJ1-2; 10 nucleotides match TRBD1. Germline trimming cut 4 bases from V and 6 bases from J; bases unmatched to any gene: 8. The CDR3 covers 15 residues. Germline V gives CDR1 SGHNT, CDR2 YENEEA. The CDR3 coding sequence is TGTGCCAGCAGCTCCGGACCGGGACAGGGGAATGGCTACACCTTC. This codes for CASSSGPGQGNGYTF.